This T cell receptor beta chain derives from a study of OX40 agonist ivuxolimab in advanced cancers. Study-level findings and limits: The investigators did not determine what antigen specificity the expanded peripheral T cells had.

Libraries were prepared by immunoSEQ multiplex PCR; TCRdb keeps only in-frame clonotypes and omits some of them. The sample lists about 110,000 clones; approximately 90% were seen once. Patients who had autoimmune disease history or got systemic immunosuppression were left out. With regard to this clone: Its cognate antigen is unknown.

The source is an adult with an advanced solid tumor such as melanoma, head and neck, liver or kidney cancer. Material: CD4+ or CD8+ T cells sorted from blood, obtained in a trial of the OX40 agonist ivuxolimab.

The DNA for the CDR3 is TGTGCCAGCAGCGCTGACAGGGTTCAGCCCCAGCATTTT. Its protein is CASSADRVQPQHF. The rearrangement uses TRBV14 and TRBJ1-5; 7 nucleotides line up with TRBD1. The V and J ends lost 5 bases and 6 bases, in that order; junction bases with no gene match: 4. Germline V CDR1 and CDR2: SGHDN, FVKESK. CDR3 size: 13 residues.